These T cell receptor beta chains were read from a single sample in a study of shared clonotypes between healthy human individuals. Only in-frame clones appear in the TCRdb table, and some are missing; sequencing was by immunoSEQ multiplex PCR. The table includes over 850,000 clones, around three quarters detected once. The sequencing sample was made of memory CD4+ T cells from PBMCs. Receptors originate from a man younger than 30 in good health. Some clones in this sample may be carry-over from other donors' samples. Both conserved end residues are part of each CDR3. The order of the fields is clone size, V gene, J gene, D gene, CDR3 DNA, CDR3 protein. D genes are given only for firm matches. Clone size is shown for a subset of rows, as once, few, many or a class of expanded clone.

>-|TRBV6-5|TRBJ2-1|TRBD1
TGTGCCAGCAGTCGAGGGACAGGGGGTAATGAGCAGTTCTTC
CASSRGTGGNEQFF
>-|TRBV28|TRBJ1-2|-
TGTGCCAGCAGCCCTTCGAAGGGGGGCTACACCTTC
CASSPSKGGYTF
>-|TRBV11-2|TRBJ2-7|TRBD1
TGTGCCAGCAGTAACCGGGACAGGGTCTCCTACGAGCAGTACTTC
CASSNRDRVSYEQYF
>-|TRBV5-1|TRBJ2-1|-
TGCGCCAGCAGCTTGGCGAGCTCCTACAATGAGCAGTTCTTC
CASSLASSYNEQFF
>-|TRBV30|TRBJ2-7|-
TGTGCCTGTTCCGAGGGCTACGAGCAGTACTTC
CACSEGYEQYF
>-|TRBV18|TRBJ2-1|-
TGTGCCAGCTCACCGGGGGAGCCGGTTGAGCAGTTCTTC
CASSPGEPVEQFF
>-|TRBV7-8|TRBJ1-5|-
TGTGCCAGCAGCTTAGGGGTTTTTGGACAGCCCCAGCATTTT
CASSLGVFGQPQHF
>-|TRBV7-2|TRBJ2-7|-
TGTGCCAGCAGCTTAGGCCCAGCGGCCTACGAGCAGTACTTC
CASSLGPAAYEQYF
>-|TRBV5-1|TRBJ1-2|-
TGCGCCAGCAGCTTGGTCGGTACGGTTAACTATGGCTACACCTTC
CASSLVGTVNYGYTF
>once|TRBV14|TRBJ1-1|TRBD1
TGTGCCAGCAGCCAAGACTTACTCACAGGGGTGTCCACTGAAGCTTTCTTT
CASSQDLLTGVSTEAFF
>-|TRBV28|TRBJ2-7|-
TGTGCCAGCAGTTTAAGTTCAGGGACCACCTCGACCGTCTTC
CASSLSSGTTSTVF
>-|TRBV11-2|TRBJ2-7|-
TGTGCCAGCAGCTTAGAGGCCCAGGGCGAGCAGTACTTC
CASSLEAQGEQYF
>-|TRBV27|TRBJ1-1|-
TGTGCCAGCAGTTCAAGACAGGTATTGGGCACTGAAGCTTTCTTT
CASSSRQVLGTEAFF
>-|TRBV6-5|TRBJ2-1|-
TGTGCCAGCAGTCGAAGGTCTGGGGGAGATGAGCAGTTCTTC
CASSRRSGGDEQFF
>-|TRBV11-3|TRBJ2-1|TRBD1
TGTGCCAGCAGCATGAGGACAGGGGTCAATGAGCAGTTCTTC
CASSMRTGVNEQFF
>few|TRBV29-1|TRBJ2-3|-
TGCAGCGTTGAAGGCCCAGATGGGGGCGGAAAGACTGGCACAGATACGCAGTATTTT
CSVEGPDGGGKTGTDTQYF
>-|TRBV5-1|TRBJ2-5|-
TGCGCCAGCAGCTTTGGGGGGAAAGAGACCCAGTACTTC
CASSFGGKETQYF
>-|TRBV4-1|TRBJ2-7|-
TGCGCCAGCAGCCAAGATAGGAGCCTATTCTACGAGCAGTACTTC
CASSQDRSLFYEQYF
>-|TRBV6-1|TRBJ1-2|-
TGTGCCAGCAGTCAGGGGATTAACTATGGCTACACCTTC
CASSQGINYGYTF
>many|TRBV28|TRBJ2-1|TRBD2
TGTGCCACTCAACTAGGACTAGGAACCTACAATGAGCAGTTCTTC
CATQLGLGTYNEQFF
>-|TRBV28|TRBJ1-5|-
TGTGCCAGCAGTTTTGAACAGGCGAATCAGCCCCAGCATTTT
CASSFEQANQPQHF
>-|TRBV19|TRBJ1-2|-
TGTGCCAGTAGTATAGAGGGCGGAACAGGGATCCATGGCTACACCTTC
CASSIEGGTGIHGYTF
>-|TRBV19|TRBJ2-6|TRBD2
TGTGCCAGTAGCAGACTAGCGGGGATCTCTGGGGCCAACGTCCTGACTTTC
CASSRLAGISGANVLTF
>-|TRBV29-1|TRBJ2-7|-
TGCAGCGTTGCCGGGAAAGCCACCTACGAGCAGTACTTC
CSVAGKATYEQYF
>-|TRBV5-4|TRBJ2-7|TRBD2
TGTGCCAGCAGATCCGGGGTAGCGGGGGCCTCCTACGAGCAGTACTTC
CASRSGVAGASYEQYF
>-|TRBV6-1|TRBJ1-3|-
TGTGCCAGCGGGGCAGGCGACTCTGGAAACACCATATATTTT
CASGAGDSGNTIYF
>-|TRBV30|TRBJ1-6|-
TGTGCCTGGAGTCACGGGGACCCCCGATCACCCCTCCACTTT
CAWSHGDPRSPLHF
>-|TRBV7-9|TRBJ2-7|-
TGTGCCAGCACCCTTCTTCACGAGCAGTACTTC
CASTLLHEQYF
>-|TRBV5-1|TRBJ2-2|-
TGCGCCAGCAGCTCGGGTAACCTCCCGCAATTGAACACCGGGGAGCTGTTTTTT
CASSSGNLPQLNTGELFF
>-|TRBV7-3|TRBJ1-5|-
TGTGCCAGCAGCGAGGCACCTAATCAGCCCCAGCATTTT
CASSEAPNQPQHF
>-|TRBV2|TRBJ2-3|TRBD2
TGTGCCAGCAGTGAATCCCCATCTAGCGGGAGGGGAGATACGCAGTATTTT
CASSESPSSGRGDTQYF
>few|TRBV4-1|TRBJ2-6|-
TGCGCCAGCAGAGACGCCGTGAGGGGGGCCAACGTCCTGACTTTC
CASRDAVRGANVLTF
>-|TRBV19|TRBJ1-4|-
TGTGCCAGGGCGGCTTGTTATAATGAAAAACTGTTTTTT
CARAACYNEKLFF
>-|TRBV5-1|TRBJ1-2|-
TGCGCCAGCAGCTTGGGAGGGGGGCTCCGTGGCTACACCTTC
CASSLGGGLRGYTF
>-|TRBV2|TRBJ2-1|-
TGTGCCAGCCTCAGGAGGGCCTCCTACAATGAGCAGTTCTTC
CASLRRASYNEQFF
>-|TRBV4-1|TRBJ2-3|TRBD1
TGCGCCAGCAGCCAGTCGACAGGGGGTAGTACAGATACGCAGTATTTT
CASSQSTGGSTDTQYF
>many|TRBV7-6|TRBJ1-1|-
TGTGCCAGCAGCTTAGGGGAGACAGCAAACACTGAAGCTTTCTTT
CASSLGETANTEAFF
>-|TRBV9|TRBJ2-7|TRBD1
TGTGCCAGCAGCCTCAAGGTGGGGACAGGGTCCGAGCAGTACTTC
CASSLKVGTGSEQYF
>-|TRBV29-1|TRBJ2-7|TRBD1
TGCAGCGTTGAAGAGTGGACAGGGAACGAGCAGTACTTC
CSVEEWTGNEQYF
>-|TRBV18|TRBJ2-2|TRBD2
TGTGCCAGCTCACCACCAGCGGGAGCAACCGGGGAGCTGTTTTTT
CASSPPAGATGELFF
>-|TRBV4-2|TRBJ1-2|-
TGTGCCAGCAGCCAAGATCTCGAGTTCCATGGCTACACCTTC
CASSQDLEFHGYTF
>-|TRBV7-2|TRBJ1-5|TRBD1
TGTGCCAGCAGCTTATCATCAGGGGGCTTTCAGCCCCAGCATTTT
CASSLSSGGFQPQHF
>few|TRBV6-6|TRBJ2-5|-
TGTGCCAGCACCCCCCAACAGAGGTACCAAGAGACCCAGTACTTC
CASTPQQRYQETQYF
>-|TRBV18|TRBJ2-5|-
TGTGCCAGCTCACCTTCAGGGGGGCAAGAGACCCAGTACTTC
CASSPSGGQETQYF